The rows below give T cell receptor beta chains drawn from one sample of a study of a mutant IDH1 vaccine in newly diagnosed glioma. Using immunoSEQ multiplex PCR, the repertoire was profiled, and TCRdb retains in-frame clones only, with some absent. The sample carries around 40,000 clones, around 91% recorded once. The antigens for these receptors are not known. The material sequenced was PBMCs, taken from a glioma patient whose treatment included an IDH1 peptide vaccine. Receptor source: a man aged 40-49 years with glioma. Both conserved end residues are part of each CDR3.

TRBV2,TRBJ2-7,CASRFDSLTYEQYF
TRBV10-3,TRBJ1-5,CANQRDLNQPQHF
TRBV27,TRBJ1-4,CASSWGDRRTEKLFF
TRBV7-7,TRBJ2-1,CASSAGQYSYNEQFF
TRBV2,TRBJ1-5,CASWGGTYQPQHF
TRBV13,TRBJ1-1,CASSLGTGFMNTEAFF
TRBV19,TRBJ1-3,CASSILGQELSGNTIYF
TRBV6-1,TRBJ2-1,CASSEASGPYNEQFF
TRBV5-1,TRBJ2-7,CASSLARAYEQYF
TRBV5-1,TRBJ2-1,CASSPREAYEQFF
TRBV5-6,TRBJ1-1,CASSPLSQGRNTEAFF
TRBV18,TRBJ1-1,CASSSKPGTGGITEAFF
TRBV6-1,TRBJ1-3,CASTVSGTGGNTIYF
TRBV5-1,TRBJ1-2,CASSLVGSAGYTF
TRBV19,TRBJ2-2,CASSSGPGQGRTGELFF
TRBV10-3,TRBJ2-7,CATKPVVQASYEQYF
TRBV6-5,TRBJ1-5,CASSYREGNQPQHF
TRBV5-6,TRBJ2-5,CASSSTLGGETQYF
TRBV7-9,TRBJ2-6,CASSGRGVSGANVLTF
TRBV27,TRBJ2-4,CASRTGVAKNIQYF
TRBV4-1,TRBJ1-2,CASSQGLESRTGNYGYTF
TRBV14,TRBJ1-3,CASSQRALSSGNTIYF
TRBV12-5,TRBJ2-2,CASGLGTGEGTGELFF
TRBV15,TRBJ1-2,CATSRLLTGGGYGYTF
TRBV6-1,TRBJ2-1,CASSTSGGSYNEQFF